This TCR beta chain emerged from a study of blood T cells in healthy people across ages. With a J-beta primer mix and a sample-barcoded 5' primer, a second PCR ran about 6 to 11 cycles. TCRdb called the 5' RACE reads again in MiXCR, with one record for every CDR3 protein. The table includes 1.5 million to 2 million distinct CDR3 sequences, about 39% detected once. In this sample, this clonotype turned up once. No antigen is known for it. The study's findings and limits: Unsorted PBMCs blocked a conclusive comparison of naive and antigen-experienced cells.

The germline V gene has CDR1 SGHKS and CDR2 YYEKEE (reference sequence). The CDR3 runs 15 residues. V was cut by 5 bases and J by 5 bases, with 19 bases left in between. Sequenced material: blood. This clonotype originated in a human donor in good health. The rearrangement links TRBV5-5 to TRBJ2-5, with D unclear. The CDR3 spells CASRSIGSGAETQYF. CDR3 nucleotide sequence: TGTGCCAGCAGGTCCATCGGATCCGGAGCGGAGACCCAGTACTTC.